The following is a T cell receptor (beta chain) sequence with its context. As processed by the authors: Cell counts per sample came from amplifying reference gene primers. Only in-frame clones appear in the TCRdb table, and some are missing; sequencing was by immunoSEQ multiplex PCR. V, J and clone size are taken as reported in that table, and D and trimming were inferred from the DNA itself. In the table there are some 300,000 clones, around 86% of which are singletons. The germline V and J ends were trimmed by 0 bases and 4 bases, with 7 bases remaining between them. CDR1 and CDR2 from the germline V gene are SGHVS and FQNEAQ. The CDR3 is 14 residues long. This entry belongs to a study of blood T cell repertoires in COVID-19. Across the whole study: Material from acute and convalescent COVID-19 was sourced from the United States, Italy and Spain. T cells, B-cell-depleted T cells, or PBMCs supplied cDNA or gDNA.

The chain joins TRBV7-8 to TRBJ1-3; no clear D gene. The receptor comes from a man aged 65 to 85 with acute or convalescent COVID-19. Material: peripheral blood. The CDR3: CASSLATGGNTIYF. For the CDR3, the DNA is TGTGCCAGCAGCTTAGCTACGGGGGGAAACACCATATATTTT.